The present T cell receptor beta chain was sequenced within a study of cytomegalovirus exposure and HLA in healthy donors. Regarding this clone: Its target is unknown.

PCR involved 60 Vbeta and 13 Jbeta primers. The method was immunoSEQ multiplex PCR; TCRdb's version includes in-frame clones alone and lacks a portion of them. The sample lists 130,000 or so clones, nearly 80% seen once, with about 1% in the top ten. Study-level points and caveats: HLA alleles showed associations with 15,000 to 20,000 TCR beta sequences in a later analysis, at a 0.05 false discovery rate. Further analysis was carried out later, and it showed several of the most significant clusters appearing linked to common viral pathogens.

Donors were ostensibly healthy at sampling, although undocumented immune exposures were probable. This CDR3 is 15 amino acids long. The chain uses TRBV21-1 and TRBJ1-5. TRBV21-1 is a known pseudogene. The receptor was isolated from a male donor in good health and CMV-seronegative. Sequencing was done on a sample of PBMCs. CDR3 nucleotide sequence: TGTGCCAGCAGCAGCCGGAGTAGGTGTAGTCAGCCCCAGCATTTT. Translating gives CASSSRSRCSQPQHF.